These 28 T cell receptor beta chains originate from one sample sequenced in a study of T cells in Graves' hyperthyroidism and ophthalmopathy. Amplification of TCR beta CDR3 regions was performed using RNA transcripts as template. The primer set for the first-round RT-PCR of the TCR CDR3 was HTBI. TCRdb called the multiplex PCR reads again in MiXCR, with one record for every CDR3 protein. Counted here are about 510,000 distinct CDR3 sequences, 14% occurring once; the ten biggest clones make up approximately 14%. The sample taken for sequencing was blood. Receptors originate from a woman aged 40-49 years with Graves' hyperthyroidism.

This clonotype was found many times. The chain uses TRBV20-1 and TRBJ2-7; 8 bases are a match to TRBD2. CDR3 length: 19 amino acids. Losses at the gene ends were 5 bases for V and 1 base for J; bases not matched to a gene: 22. CDR1 DFQATT and CDR2 SNEGSKA come from the germline V gene (reference sequence). The CDR3 DNA reads TGCAGTGCTGAGACGATAGGTAGGGGATGGGCTAGCGGGTCCTACGAGCAGTACTTC. Translated: CSAETIGRGWASGSYEQYF.

This chain uses TRBV5-5 with TRBJ2-7; the D gene is possibly TRBD1 (6 bases). V was cut by 4 bases and J by 7 bases, with 21 bases left in between. CDR1 and CDR2 from the germline V gene are SGHKS and YYEKEE (reference sequence). There are 15 residues in the CDR3. The CDR3 region is CASSPTGTTLMEQYF. Written as DNA, the CDR3 is TGTGCCAGCAGCCCAACCGGGACAACTCTTATGGAGCAGTACTTC.

This clonotype appeared many times. The chain links TRBV9 to TRBJ1-5; D not certain. Germline V CDR1 and CDR2: SGDLS, YYNGEE. This CDR3 has 18 residues. Trimming cost V 0 bases and J 0 bases, with 16 bases left between them. Here the CDR3 DNA reads TGTGCCAGCAGCGTAGTGGACGTAGGGTGTTATAGCAATCAGCCCCAGCATTTT. This gives the protein CASSVVDVGCYSNQPQHF.

This chain uses TRBV20-1 with TRBJ2-3, with D hard to call. The CDR3 length is 15 residues. V lost 2 bases, J lost 2 bases, and 14 bases lay in between. Germline CDR1 reads DFQATT; CDR2 reads SNEGSKA (reference sequence). The CDR3 DNA follows: TGCAGTGCTAGACCCGGACCTCTTTACACAGATACGCAGTATTTT. Amino acids: CSARPGPLYTDTQYF.

The table lists this clonotype with a few counts. This rearrangement joins TRBV28 to TRBJ1-4, with D maybe TRBD1 (6 bases). The CDR3 spans 15 residues. Trimming shortened V by 5 bases and J by 8 bases, and 18 bases separated the two germline ends. Germline loops: CDR1 MDHEN, CDR2 SYDVKM. The CDR3 spells CASSATGNGLEKLFF. The CDR3 DNA follows: TGTGCCAGCAGTGCCACAGGGAATGGGTTGGAAAAACTGTTTTTT. The variable domain in full, completed from reference TRBV28 and TRBJ1-4, reads DVKVTQSSRYLVKRTGEKVFLECVQDMDHENMFWYRQDPGLGLRLIYFSYDVKMKEKGDIPEGYSVSREKKERFSLILESASTNQTSMYLCASSATGNGLEKLFFGSGTQLSVL.

The DNA for the CDR3 is TGTGCCAGCAGTCATGGGGGGGGGGAAATAAAGGGAGCTTTCTTT. This translates into CASSHGGGEIKGAFF. The chain employs TRBV5-4 and TRBJ1-1, with D possibly TRBD1 on 5 matching bases. The CDR3 sequence is 15 residues long. CDR1 is SGHNT and CDR2 is YYREEE in the germline V gene (reference sequence). Trimming pared 5 bases from V and 10 bases from J, leaving 24 bases between.

This clonotype was counted ten times or more. DNA for the CDR3: TGTGCCAGCAGCCATCTACTAGCGGGAGAACTAGATACGCAGTATTTT. This sequence encodes CASSHLLAGELDTQYF. The V and J genes are TRBV28 and TRBJ2-3; 11 nucleotides line up with TRBD2. This CDR3 comprises 16 residues. Per germline, CDR1 MDHEN and CDR2 SYDVKM. V lost 6 bases to trimming and J lost 5 bases; unmatched junction nucleotides: 10.

The genes are TRBV28 and TRBJ2-5, with 8 bases identical to TRBD1. The ends lost 3 bases at V and 2 bases at J; junction bases unmatched: 11. CDR1 is MDHEN and CDR2 is SYDVKM in the germline V gene. The CDR3 sequence is 17 residues long. The DNA of the CDR3 is TGTGCCAGCAGTTTCCTCAGGGGGCCTGGAACACAAGAGACCCAGTACTTC. Translating it yields CASSFLRGPGTQETQYF. The variable domain in full, completed from reference TRBV28 and TRBJ2-5, reads DVKVTQSSRYLVKRTGEKVFLECVQDMDHENMFWYRQDPGLGLRLIYFSYDVKMKEKGDIPEGYSVSREKKERFSLILESASTNQTSMYLCASSFLRGPGTQETQYFGPGTRLLVL.

The CDR3: CSVTLLTGELFF. The CDR3 coding sequence is TGCAGCGTTACCCTCCTCACCGGGGAGCTGTTTTTT. V gene TRBV29-1 combines with J gene TRBJ2-2; D remains ambiguous. Germline lookup yields CDR1 SQVTM and CDR2 ANQGSEA. The ends were cut back, 5 bases at V and 4 bases at J, with 8 bases in the middle. This CDR3 is 12 amino acids long.

This clonotype was recorded at least ten times. V gene TRBV5-1 combines with J gene TRBJ2-3; TRBD2 matches at 8 bases. Trimming at V came to 0 bases and at J to 0 bases, leaving 3 bases not matched to a gene. Germline values: CDR1 SGHRS, CDR2 YFSETQ. The CDR3 consists of 16 residues. CDR3 protein: CASSLVTSASTDTQYF. The DNA of the CDR3 is TGCGCCAGCAGCTTGGTGACTAGCGCCAGCACAGATACGCAGTATTTT.

This clonotype was counted between two and nine times. This chain joins TRBV2 and TRBJ1-2; D possibly corresponds to TRBD1 (5 bases). Trimming removed 1 base from V and 6 bases from J, with 9 bases in between. From germline, CDR1 is SNHLY and CDR2 FYNNEI. The CDR3 has 13 residues. This CDR3 reads CASSEGTLNGYTF. The CDR3 region has the DNA TGTGCCAGCAGTGAAGGGACACTCAATGGCTACACCTTC.

This clonotype appeared a few times. The chain carries TRBV27 and TRBJ2-7, with TRBD2 identical over 10 bases. The CDR3 length is 16 residues. V lost 0 bases to trimming and J lost 7 bases; unmatched junction nucleotides: 9. Germline V gene sequence: CDR1 MNHEY, CDR2 SMNVEV (reference sequence). CDR3 amino acids: CASSLSSLAGVREQYF. The DNA of the CDR3 is TGTGCCAGCAGTTTATCGAGTCTAGCGGGGGTGAGGGAGCAGTACTTC.

This clonotype was found a few times. J is TRBJ2-7 and V is TRBV19; 10 nucleotides agree with TRBD1. The junction had 7 bases not matched to a gene; V was cut back by 8 bases and J by 6 bases. The CDR3 runs to 13 residues. The germline V gene has CDR1 LNHDA and CDR2 SQIVND (reference sequence). The CDR3 nucleotides read TGTGCCAGTGGAAGGGGGACAGGGGTCGAGCAGTACTTC. Translation: CASGRGTGVEQYF.

At least ten counts were recorded for this clonotype. The CDR3 nucleotides are TGTGCCAGCAGTGAAAGACAGAATGAAAAACTGTTTTTT. This sequence encodes CASSERQNEKLFF. This chain links TRBV28 with TRBJ1-4, with D perhaps matching TRBD1 (5 bases). From germline, CDR1 is MDHEN and CDR2 SYDVKM. Trimming shortened V by 5 bases and J by 5 bases, and 9 bases separated the two germline ends. The CDR3 spans 13 residues.

This clonotype was detected many times. The J gene is TRBJ2-5, the V gene TRBV20-1, with D perhaps TRBD1 (6 bases). This CDR3 comprises 15 residues. Germline assignment: CDR1 DFQATT and CDR2 SNEGSKA (reference sequence). Trimming shortened V by 5 bases and J by 1 base, and 17 bases separated the two germline ends. The CDR3 loop is CSAPPGHRAQETQYF. CDR3 DNA sequence: TGCAGTGCTCCTCCCGGTCACAGGGCCCAAGAGACCCAGTACTTC.

The chain recombines TRBV19 with TRBJ2-7; 11 nucleotides agree with TRBD2. The CDR3 totals 14 residues. V was clipped by 6 bases and J by 7 bases; unmatched bases: 8. Germline V gene lookup returns CDR1 LNHDA and CDR2 SQIVND (reference sequence). This CDR3 is CASRATSGSREQYF. Here the CDR3 DNA reads TGTGCCAGTAGGGCTACTAGCGGGAGTCGGGAGCAGTACTTC. The whole variable domain, remainder taken from reference TRBV19 and TRBJ2-7, is DGGITQSPKYLFRKEGQNVTLSCEQNLNHDAMYWYRQDPGQGLRLIYYSQIVNDFQKGDIAEGYSVSREKKESFPLTVTSAQKNPTAFYLCASRATSGSREQYFGPGTRLTVT.

Ten or more counts support this clonotype. The J gene is TRBJ2-1, the V gene TRBV20-1, with 9 nucleotides matching TRBD1. The CDR3 runs to 12 residues. The V gene end was trimmed by 4 bases and the J gene end by 6 bases; junction bases not matched to a gene: 1. CDR1 and CDR2 from the germline V gene are DFQATT and SNEGSKA (reference sequence). CDR3 DNA sequence: TGCAGTGCTACGACAGGGGGCAATGAGCAGTTCTTC. Translation gives CSATTGGNEQFF.

This clonotype was seen only a few times. This sequence joins TRBV20-1 and TRBJ1-1, with D possibly being TRBD1 (6 bases). V lost 3 bases, J lost 3 bases, and 14 bases lay in between. Germline CDR1 is DFQATT and CDR2 is SNEGSKA (reference sequence). The CDR3 has 14 amino acids. The CDR3 nucleotides read TGCAGTGCTAGTTGGGGGCAGGGATACACTGAAGCTTTCTTT. Translation: CSASWGQGYTEAFF.

At least ten counts were recorded for this clonotype. The V call is TRBV5-1, the J call TRBJ2-2; TRBD2 matches 8 bases. With V trimmed by 0 bases and J by 3 bases, 10 bases remained unmatched. The germline gives CDR1 SGHRS, CDR2 YFSETQ. The CDR3 loop spans 18 amino acids. The CDR3, as DNA: TGCGCCAGCAGCTTGGTGTCTAGCGGGTTTAAAGACACCGGGGAGCTGTTTTTT. It is translated as CASSLVSSGFKDTGELFF.

For this clonotype: A much larger clone lies one base from this, so it may be a read error. The rearrangement links TRBV4-1 to TRBJ2-7; a weak D match, TRBD2 (7 bases). The CDR3 has 22 residues. Trimming pared 2 bases from V and 3 bases from J, leaving 35 bases between. Germline V gives CDR1 MGHRA, CDR2 YSYEKL. The CDR3 sequence: CASSQLGLEGSKRPGGLYEQYF. The CDR3 bases are TGCGCCAGCAGCCAACTAGGACTAGAGGGATCAAAACGCCCCGGGGGGCTCTACGAGCAGTACTTC.

The table lists this clonotype with a few counts. The chain carries TRBV28 and TRBJ2-7; no firm D call. Germline CDR1 reads MDHEN; CDR2 reads SYDVKM. The CDR3 extends over 14 amino acids. The V and J ends lost 5 bases and 4 bases respectively, with 15 bases between them. CDR3 protein: CASSIHRSVYEQYF. Written as DNA, the CDR3 is TGTGCCAGCAGTATACATCGAAGTGTATACGAGCAGTACTTC. The full variable domain, its missing parts supplied by reference TRBV28 and TRBJ2-7, is DVKVTQSSRYLVKRTGEKVFLECVQDMDHENMFWYRQDPGLGLRLIYFSYDVKMKEKGDIPEGYSVSREKKERFSLILESASTNQTSMYLCASSIHRSVYEQYFGPGTRLTVT.

The chain joins TRBV4-1 to TRBJ1-1, with D unclear. This CDR3 has 14 amino acids. Trimming cost V 0 bases and J 3 bases, with 8 bases left between them. CDR1 MGHRA and CDR2 YSYEKL come from the germline V gene. The CDR3 DNA follows: TGCGCCAGCAGCCAAGAAGGGCAGTACACTGAAGCTTTCTTT. Its protein is CASSQEGQYTEAFF.

This clonotype has a handful of counts. The chain uses TRBV7-3 and TRBJ1-6; D remains ambiguous. From germline, CDR1 is SGHTA and CDR2 FQGTGA. The V gene lost 5 bases and the J gene lost 8 bases, with 16 bases spanning the gap. This CDR3 spans 15 amino acids. The CDR3 DNA reads TGTGCCAGCAGCAAAAAGGACTCAAGGGATTCACCCCTCCACTTT. This sequence encodes CASSKKDSRDSPLHF.

This clonotype has a handful of counts. This chain joins TRBV6-1 and TRBJ1-5; D ambiguous. The V end lost 7 bases, the J end lost 0 bases, and 13 bases lay between the germline ends. CDR3 length: 15 residues. Per germline, CDR1 MNHNS and CDR2 SASEGT. The CDR3 spells CASTRDPYSNQPQHF. The CDR3 region has the DNA TGTGCCAGCACCAGAGACCCTTATAGCAATCAGCCCCAGCATTTT.

J is TRBJ1-5 and V is TRBV5-1; D is unclear. This CDR3 comprises 16 residues. V dropped 0 bases and J dropped 1 base, with 11 bases sitting between them. Germline CDR1 reads SGHRS; CDR2 reads YFSETQ. Here the CDR3 DNA reads TGCGCCAGCAGCTTGGGTAAGGAGAGGAGCAATCAGCCCCAGCATTTT. This gives the protein CASSLGKERSNQPQHF.

The sample holds many counts of this clonotype. The chain combines TRBV19 with TRBJ2-1, with 11 bases fitting TRBD2. V shed 1 base, J shed 10 bases, and the junction held 6 bases outside the gene matches. The CDR3 contains 15 residues. The V gene's germline CDR1 is LNHDA and CDR2 SQIVND (reference sequence). CDR3 sequence (DNA): TGTGCCAGTAGTATAGCTAGCGGGAGGCCAGCCGAGCAGTTCTTC. This sequence encodes CASSIASGRPAEQFF. The full variable domain, completed using reference TRBV19 and TRBJ2-1, is DGGITQSPKYLFRKEGQNVTLSCEQNLNHDAMYWYRQDPGQGLRLIYYSQIVNDFQKGDIAEGYSVSREKKESFPLTVTSAQKNPTAFYLCASSIASGRPAEQFFGPGTRLTVL.

This clonotype was counted between two and nine times. This chain joins TRBV14 and TRBJ2-2, with D maybe TRBD2 (6 bases). The germline V and J ends were trimmed by 1 base and 6 bases, with 12 bases remaining between them. CDR1 is SGHDN and CDR2 is FVKESK in the germline V gene. The CDR3 contains 15 residues. The CDR3 loop is CASSQVVGGAGELFF. Here the CDR3 DNA reads TGTGCCAGCAGCCAAGTGGTAGGAGGGGCCGGGGAGCTGTTTTTT.

This clonotype showed up many times. The J gene is TRBJ2-2, the V gene TRBV3-1; D remains ambiguous. V dropped 1 base and J dropped 4 bases, with 7 bases sitting between them. Germline loops: CDR1 LGHDT, CDR2 YNNKEL (reference sequence). The CDR3 extends over 14 amino acids. The CDR3 reads CASSQGAATGELFF. CDR3 sequence (DNA): TGTGCCAGCAGCCAAGGTGCCGCCACCGGGGAGCTGTTTTTT. The full variable domain, its missing parts supplied by reference TRBV3-1 and TRBJ2-2, is DTAVSQTPKYLVTQMGNDKSIKCEQNLGHDTMYWYKQDSKKFLKIMFSYNNKELIINETVPNRFSPKSPDKAHLNLHINSLELGDSAVYFCASSQGAATGELFFGEGSRLTVL.